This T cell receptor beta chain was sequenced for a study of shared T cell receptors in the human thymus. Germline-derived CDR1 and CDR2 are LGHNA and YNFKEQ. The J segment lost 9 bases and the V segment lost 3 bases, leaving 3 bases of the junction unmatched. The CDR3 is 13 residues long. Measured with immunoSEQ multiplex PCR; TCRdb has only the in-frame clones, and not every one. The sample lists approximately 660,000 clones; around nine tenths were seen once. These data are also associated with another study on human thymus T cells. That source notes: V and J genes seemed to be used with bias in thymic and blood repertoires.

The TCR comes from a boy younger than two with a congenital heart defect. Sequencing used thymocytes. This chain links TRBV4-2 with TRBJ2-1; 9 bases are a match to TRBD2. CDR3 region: CASSHSREGEQFF. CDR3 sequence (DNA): TGTGCCAGCAGCCACTCGCGGGAGGGTGAGCAGTTCTTC.